Below, 3 T cell receptor beta chains from the same sample are listed, as sequenced in a study of CD8 T cells in ankylosing spondylitis. TCRdb processed the 5' RACE reads anew with MiXCR; each CDR3 protein has one entry. In the table there are roughly 260,000 distinct CDR3 sequences, 15% to 20% of which are singletons. Sequencing was carried out using blood, either unsorted or a sorted T cell fraction (not recorded which). The receptors here all came from a male donor with ankylosing spondylitis or in good health (not recorded which).

In this sample, this clonotype turned up a few times. The gene calls are TRBV12-3 or TRBV12-4 and TRBJ1-3; D possibly corresponds to TRBD1 (5 bases). This CDR3 has 17 residues. The V end lost 5 bases, the J end lost 2 bases, and 19 bases lay between the germline ends. DNA for the CDR3: TGTGCCAGCAGTCCGGGGACCCCGCCGAATGCTGGAAACACCATATATTTT. It translates to CASSPGTPPNAGNTIYF.

This chain connects TRBV3-1 to TRBJ2-2; D possibly corresponds to TRBD1 (5 bases). The CDR3 is made up of 15 amino acids. Germline CDR1 and CDR2: LGHDT and YNNKEL (reference sequence). Trimming removed 3 bases from V and 9 bases from J, with 17 bases in between. CDR3 protein: CASSHRQGAVRELFF. Written as DNA, the CDR3 is TGTGCCAGCAGCCACCGACAAGGGGCGGTCCGGGAGCTGTTTTTT.

J is TRBJ2-7 and V is TRBV5-5; no definite D call. Trimming stripped 0 bases from V and 0 bases from J, with 16 bases between. This CDR3 has 17 residues. The germline gives CDR1 SGHKS, CDR2 YYEKEE (reference sequence). The CDR3 DNA sequence: TGTGCCAGCAGCTTGGCCCCGAGGAGTAGAAGCTCCTACGAGCAGTACGTC. Its protein product is CASSLAPRSRSSYEQYV.